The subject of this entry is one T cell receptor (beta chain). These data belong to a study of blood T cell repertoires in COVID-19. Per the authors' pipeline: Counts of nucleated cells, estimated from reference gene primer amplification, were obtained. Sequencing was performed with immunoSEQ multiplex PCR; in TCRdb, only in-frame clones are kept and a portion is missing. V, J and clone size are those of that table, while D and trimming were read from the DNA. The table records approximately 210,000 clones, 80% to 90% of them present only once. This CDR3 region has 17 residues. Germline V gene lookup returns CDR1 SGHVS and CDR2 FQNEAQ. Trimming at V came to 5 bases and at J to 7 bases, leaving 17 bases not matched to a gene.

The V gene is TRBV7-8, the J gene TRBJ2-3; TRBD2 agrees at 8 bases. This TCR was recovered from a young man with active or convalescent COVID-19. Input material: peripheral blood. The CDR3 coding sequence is TGTGCCAGCAGCCCACGGCCCCCGGGAGGGGCCTTGAATACGCAGTATTTT. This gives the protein CASSPRPPGGALNTQYF. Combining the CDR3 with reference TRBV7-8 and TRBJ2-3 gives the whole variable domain GAGVSQSPRYKVAKRGQDVALRCDPISGHVSLFWYQQALGQGPEFLTYFQNEAQLDKSGLPSDRFFAERPEGSVSTLKIQRTQQEDSAVYLCASSPRPPGGALNTQYFGPGTRLTVL.